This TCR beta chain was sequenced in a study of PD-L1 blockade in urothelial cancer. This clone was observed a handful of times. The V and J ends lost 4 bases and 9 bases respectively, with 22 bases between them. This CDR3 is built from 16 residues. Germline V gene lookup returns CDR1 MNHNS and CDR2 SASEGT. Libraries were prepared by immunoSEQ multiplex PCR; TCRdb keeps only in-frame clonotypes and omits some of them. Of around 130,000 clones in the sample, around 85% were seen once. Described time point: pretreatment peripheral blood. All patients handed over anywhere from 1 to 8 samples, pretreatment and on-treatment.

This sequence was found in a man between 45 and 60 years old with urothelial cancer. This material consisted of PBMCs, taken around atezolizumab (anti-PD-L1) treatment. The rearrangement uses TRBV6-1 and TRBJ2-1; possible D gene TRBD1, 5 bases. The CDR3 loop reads CASSGGGTLSNSEQFF. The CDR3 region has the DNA TGTGCCAGCAGTGGGGGCGGAACGCTAAGTAATAGTGAGCAGTTCTTC.